The source of this T cell receptor (beta chain) is a study of blood T cell repertoires in COVID-19. Study-level background: Acute and convalescent COVID-19 specimens originated in the United States, Italy and Spain. PBMCs, B-cell-depleted T cells, or T cells were the source of the cDNA or gDNA that made up the material.

The CDR3 contains 17 residues. Germline V lookup: CDR1 MNHEY, CDR2 SMNVEV (reference sequence). With 1 base clipped from V and 6 bases from J, the junction kept 14 bases outside the gene matches. In the study's own analysis: Cell counts per sample came from amplifying reference gene primers. Here immunoSEQ multiplex PCR was the method, and the copy in TCRdb shows in-frame clones only, minus some. From that table come the V and J calls and clone size; the DNA was used to work out D and trimming. Among a few hundred thousand clones listed, approximately 87% were seen once. Sequencing input: peripheral blood. This clonotype originated in a man between 60 and 75 years old with acute or convalescent COVID-19. This chain joins TRBV27 and TRBJ2-7; 8 nucleotides line up with TRBD2. The CDR3 DNA follows: TGTGCCAGCAGTTTATATCGGGGGGGGGTAGCCCCGGCCGAGCAGTACTTC. Translation: CASSLYRGGVAPAEQYF.